This T cell receptor (beta chain) was sequenced in a study of tumor-infiltrating lymphocytes in oesophageal squamous cell carcinoma. The CDR3 sequence is 17 residues long. Looked up from germline, CDR1 is LGHNT and CDR2 is FRNRAP. With 5 bases clipped from V and 2 bases from J, the junction kept 5 bases outside the gene matches. TCRdb called the PCR reads again in MiXCR, with one record for every CDR3 protein. The table includes 15,000 to 20,000 distinct CDR3 sequences, 41% detected once. The receptor was isolated from a male donor with esophageal squamous cell carcinoma. Material for sequencing was esophageal tumor tissue. The chain combines TRBV12-5 with TRBJ2-5; 16 bases fit TRBD2. The CDR3 coding sequence is TGTGCTAGTGGTCCGGGACTAGCGGGAGGGGCTCAAGAGACCCAGTACTTC. The encoded protein is CASGPGLAGGAQETQYF.